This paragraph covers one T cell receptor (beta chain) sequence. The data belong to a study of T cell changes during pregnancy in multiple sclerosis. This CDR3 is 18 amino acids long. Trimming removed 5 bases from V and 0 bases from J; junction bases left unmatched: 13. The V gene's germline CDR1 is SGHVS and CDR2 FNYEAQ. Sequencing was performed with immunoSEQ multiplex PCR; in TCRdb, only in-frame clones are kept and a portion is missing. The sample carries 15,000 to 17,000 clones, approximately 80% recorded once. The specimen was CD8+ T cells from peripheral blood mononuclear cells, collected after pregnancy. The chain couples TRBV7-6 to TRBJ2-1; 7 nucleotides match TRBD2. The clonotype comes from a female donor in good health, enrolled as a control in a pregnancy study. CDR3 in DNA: TGTGCCAGCAGCCTGTTGGAGGGAGGCGGGAGCTCCTACAATGAGCAGTTCTTC. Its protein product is CASSLLEGGGSSYNEQFF.